This is a list of T cell receptor beta chains from one sample in a study of cytomegalovirus exposure and HLA in healthy donors. Data came from immunoSEQ multiplex PCR; TCRdb stores just in-frame clones and leaves some out. Counted here are about 78,000 clones, around 96% occurring once; the ten biggest clones make up 1.6%. The sample consisted of PBMCs. These receptors came from a man between 18 and 29 years old in good health and CMV-seropositive. Each CDR3 is given with its conserved first and last residue. A D gene is named only where the DNA matches it firmly. A row's size may be missing; if present it is once, few, many or a size class.

D	V	length	J	size	DNA	CDR3
NA	TRBV6-5	15	TRBJ2-2	NA	TGTGCCAGCAGCCCTTCGGAGGGTTTGGCCGGGGAGCTGTTTTTT	CASSPSEGLAGELFF
NA	TRBV10-3	11	TRBJ2-5	NA	TGTGCCACCGGCGGGCCGGAGACCCAGTACTTC	CATGGPETQYF
NA	TRBV7-8	15	TRBJ2-1	NA	TGTGCCAGCAGCGATCGGACAGTTGGGGAGAATGAGCAGTTCTTC	CASSDRTVGENEQFF
TRBD1	TRBV4-1	16	TRBJ2-5	NA	TGCGCCAGCAGCCAACCCAGACAGGGGTTGGCAAAGACCCAGTACTTC	CASSQPRQGLAKTQYF
NA	TRBV7-9	12	TRBJ2-3	once	TGTGCCAGCAGCTTCACTCCAGATACGCAGTATTTT	CASSFTPDTQYF
TRBD2	TRBV7-6	17	TRBJ2-1	once	TGTGCCAGCAGCTCAACTACTCCTAGCGGGACCTACAATGAGCAGTTCTTC	CASSSTTPSGTYNEQFF
NA	TRBV30	13	TRBJ1-2	NA	TGTGCCTGGAGGACGGCGGGAGCAGATGGCTACACCTTC	CAWRTAGADGYTF
TRBD2	TRBV5-1	14	TRBJ2-1	NA	TGCGCCAGCACTTGGACTAGCGGGAGTAATGAGCAGTTCTTC	CASTWTSGSNEQFF
TRBD1	TRBV9	13	TRBJ2-1	NA	TGTGCCAGCAGCGTAGGAGGGGGCGGTGAGCAGTTCTTC	CASSVGGGGEQFF
TRBD1	TRBV27	14	TRBJ1-5	NA	TGTGCCAGCAGTCCGGGACAGGGTGAAAGGCCCCAGCATTTT	CASSPGQGERPQHF
TRBD2	TRBV14	15	TRBJ2-1	NA	TGTGCCAGCAGCCTACTAGCGGGGGTCGACAATGAGCAGTTCTTC	CASSLLAGVDNEQFF
NA	TRBV5-1	13	TRBJ1-2	NA	TGCGCCAGCAGCAGCGGGGGGGCGGCAGGCCGGACCTTC	CASSSGGAAGRTF
TRBD1	TRBV7-9	16	TRBJ1-2	NA	TGTGCCAGCAGCCTACCCCCTGGACAGGGACCCCATGGCTACACCTTC	CASSLPPGQGPHGYTF
TRBD1	TRBV7-9	13	TRBJ1-1	NA	TGTGCCAGCAGCGGGGGACAGGGCTCTGAAGCTTTCTTT	CASSGGQGSEAFF
NA	TRBV2	17	TRBJ2-7	NA	TGTGCCAGCGTCTGGACACTCATCCACACAGATCTCTACGAGCAGTACTTC	CASVWTLIHTDLYEQYF
TRBD1	TRBV27	16	TRBJ1-6	NA	TGTGCCAGCAGTCAGTTCGGACAGGTCTATAATTCACCCCTCCACTTT	CASSQFGQVYNSPLHF
NA	TRBV7-9	13	TRBJ1-1	NA	TGTGCCAGCATGATGCCGGGGAACACTGAAGCTTTCTTT	CASMMPGNTEAFF
NA	TRBV28	12	TRBJ1-4	NA	TGTGCCAGCAGTTTACCAAATGAAAAACTGTTTTTT	CASSLPNEKLFF
TRBD2	TRBV30	15	TRBJ2-2	NA	TGTGCCTGGAGTGTACGGGGACTAGACACCGGGGAGCTGTTTTTT	CAWSVRGLDTGELFF
NA	TRBV5-1	16	TRBJ1-4	once	TGCGCCAGCAGCTTACCGGGGAGAGCAACTAATGAAAAACTGTTTTTT	CASSLPGRATNEKLFF
NA	TRBV9	14	TRBJ1-3	NA	TGTGCCAGCAGCGGGCTTGACTCTGGAAACACCATATATTTT	CASSGLDSGNTIYF
NA	TRBV4-2	14	TRBJ1-1	NA	TGTGCCAGCAGCCAAGTTATCCGGAACACTGAAGCTTTCTTT	CASSQVIRNTEAFF
TRBD1	TRBV30	14	TRBJ1-5	NA	TGTGCCTGGAGTCCGGACAGGGGAGATCAGCCCCAGCATTTT	CAWSPDRGDQPQHF
NA	TRBV4-1	14	TRBJ2-7	NA	TGCGCCAGCAGCCAAGGGGAAAGGCGGGGCGAGCAGTACTTC	CASSQGERRGEQYF
NA	TRBV5-4	15	TRBJ2-7	NA	TGTGCCAGCAGCGCCGGGACTGCGCGATTCTACGAGCAGTACTTC	CASSAGTARFYEQYF
TRBD2	TRBV10-2	14	TRBJ2-3	NA	TGCGCCAGCGGGACTAGCGGGAGCGCAGATACGCAGTATTTT	CASGTSGSADTQYF
TRBD1	TRBV2	13	TRBJ1-2	NA	TGTGCCAGCAGCCTAGACAGGGCCTGGGGCTACACCTTC	CASSLDRAWGYTF
NA	TRBV2	13	TRBJ2-7	NA	TGTGCCAGCAGCCCACGGGATCGTAACGAGCAGTACTTC	CASSPRDRNEQYF